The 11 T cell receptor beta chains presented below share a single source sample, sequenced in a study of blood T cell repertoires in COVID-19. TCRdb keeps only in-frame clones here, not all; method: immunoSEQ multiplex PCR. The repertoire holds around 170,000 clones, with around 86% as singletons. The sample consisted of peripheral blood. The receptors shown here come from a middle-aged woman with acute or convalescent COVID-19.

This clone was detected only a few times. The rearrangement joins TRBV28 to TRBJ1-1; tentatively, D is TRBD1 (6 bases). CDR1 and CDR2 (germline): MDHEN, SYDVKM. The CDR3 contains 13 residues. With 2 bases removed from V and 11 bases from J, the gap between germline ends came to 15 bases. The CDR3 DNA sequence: TGTGCCAGCAGTTTACGGGACGGCCAGGGGGCTTTCTTT. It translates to CASSLRDGQGAFF.

CDR3 amino acids: CASSQDRGSTEAFF. The CDR3 bases are TGTGCCAGCAGCCAAGATCGAGGAAGTACTGAAGCTTTCTTT. The rearrangement links TRBV4-2 to TRBJ1-1; D is uncertain. Trimming pared 0 bases from V and 5 bases from J, leaving 10 bases between. The germline V gene has CDR1 LGHNA and CDR2 YNFKEQ. The CDR3 loop spans 14 amino acids.

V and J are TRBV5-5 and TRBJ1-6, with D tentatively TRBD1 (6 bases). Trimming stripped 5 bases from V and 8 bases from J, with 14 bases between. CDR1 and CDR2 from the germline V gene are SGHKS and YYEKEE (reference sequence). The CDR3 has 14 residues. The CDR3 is CASRIQGNDSPLHF. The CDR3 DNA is TGTGCCAGCAGGATCCAGGGGAACGATTCACCCCTCCACTTT. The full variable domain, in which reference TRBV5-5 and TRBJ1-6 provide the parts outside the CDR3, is DAGVTQSPTHLIKTRGQQVTLRCSPISGHKSVSWYQQVLGQGPQFIFQYYEKEERGRGNFPDRFSARQFPNYSSELNVNALLLGDSALYLCASRIQGNDSPLHFGNGTRLTVT.

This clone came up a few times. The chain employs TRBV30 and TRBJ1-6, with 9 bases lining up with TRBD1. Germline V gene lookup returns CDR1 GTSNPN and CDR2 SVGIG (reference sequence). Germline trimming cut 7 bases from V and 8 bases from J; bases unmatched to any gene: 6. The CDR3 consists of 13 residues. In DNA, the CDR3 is TGTGCCTCACAGGGGGCGAATCATTCACCCCTCCACTTT. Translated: CASQGANHSPLHF.

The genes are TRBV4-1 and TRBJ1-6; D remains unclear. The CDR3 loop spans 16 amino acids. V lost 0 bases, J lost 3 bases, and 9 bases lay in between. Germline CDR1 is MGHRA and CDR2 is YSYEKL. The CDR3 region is CASSQERSLYNSPLHF. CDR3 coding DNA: TGCGCCAGCAGCCAAGAGAGGAGCCTCTATAATTCACCCCTCCACTTT.

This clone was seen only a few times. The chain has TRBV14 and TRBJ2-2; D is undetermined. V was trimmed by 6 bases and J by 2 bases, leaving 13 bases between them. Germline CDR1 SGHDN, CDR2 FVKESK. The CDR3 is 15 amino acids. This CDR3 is CASSSLADNTGELFF. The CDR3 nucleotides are TGTGCCAGCAGTTCACTGGCGGATAACACCGGGGAGCTGTTTTTT. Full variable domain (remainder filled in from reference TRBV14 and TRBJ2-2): EAGVTQFPSHSVIEKGQTVTLRCDPISGHDNLYWYRRVMGKEIKFLLHFVKESKQDESGMPNNRFLAERTGGTYSTLKVQPAELEDSGVYFCASSSLADNTGELFFGEGSRLTVL.

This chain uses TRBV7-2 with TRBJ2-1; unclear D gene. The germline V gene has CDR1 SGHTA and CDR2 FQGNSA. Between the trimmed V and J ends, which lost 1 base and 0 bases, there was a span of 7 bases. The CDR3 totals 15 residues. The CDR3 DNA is TGTGCCAGCAGCTTAGTTTGGAGCTCCTACAATGAGCAGTTCTTC. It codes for CASSLVWSSYNEQFF.

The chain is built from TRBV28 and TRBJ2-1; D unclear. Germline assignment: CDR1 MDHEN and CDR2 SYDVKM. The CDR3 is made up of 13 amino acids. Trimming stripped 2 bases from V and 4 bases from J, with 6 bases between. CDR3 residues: CASSLGGYNEQFF. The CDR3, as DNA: TGTGCCAGCAGTTTAGGCGGTTACAATGAGCAGTTCTTC. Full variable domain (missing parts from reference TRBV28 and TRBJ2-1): DVKVTQSSRYLVKRTGEKVFLECVQDMDHENMFWYRQDPGLGLRLIYFSYDVKMKEKGDIPEGYSVSREKKERFSLILESASTNQTSMYLCASSLGGYNEQFFGPGTRLTVL.

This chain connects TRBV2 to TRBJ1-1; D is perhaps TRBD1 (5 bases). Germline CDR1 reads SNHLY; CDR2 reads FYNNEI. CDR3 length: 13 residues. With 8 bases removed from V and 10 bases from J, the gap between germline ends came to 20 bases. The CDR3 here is CASGISGVDGAFF. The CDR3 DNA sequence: TGTGCCAGCGGGATTTCGGGGGTCGATGGAGCTTTCTTT.

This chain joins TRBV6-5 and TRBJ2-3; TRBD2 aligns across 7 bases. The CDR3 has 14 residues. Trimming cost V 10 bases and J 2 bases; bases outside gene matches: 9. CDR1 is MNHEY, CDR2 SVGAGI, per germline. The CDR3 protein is CATAERGYTDTQYF. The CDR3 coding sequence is TGTGCCACCGCAGAGCGGGGATACACAGATACGCAGTATTTT.

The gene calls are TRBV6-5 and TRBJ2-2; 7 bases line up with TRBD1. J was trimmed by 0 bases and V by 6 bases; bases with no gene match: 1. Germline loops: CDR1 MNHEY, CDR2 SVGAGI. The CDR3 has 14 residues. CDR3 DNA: TGTGCCAGCAGGACAGGGTCGAACACCGGGGAGCTGTTTTTT. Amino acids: CASRTGSNTGELFF.